The TCR beta chain described here comes from a study of read filtering for tumor transcriptome and immune sequencing (dated by TCRdb to the early 2020s). Describing the broader study: The cohort consisted of under 20 male and some 15 female patients, with a mean age of roughly 66 years and an age range of roughly 45 to 90. By revised international staging, 8 or 9 patients were R-ISS I, under 20 were R-ISS II and roughly 7 were R-ISS III. After DNase treatment, whole-transcriptome libraries were prepared using the TruSeq RNA Access Library Prep Kit. Per sample, about 4.05 to 10.27 million TCR-region mapped reads were obtained with IR-seq, compared with only roughly 85 to 1,300 with RNA-seq. The study compared TCR repertoires from targeted immune repertoire sequencing and bulk whole-transcriptome sequencing run on the same bone marrow samples. One of the main goals was to work out a read-filtering strategy for immune repertoire data, in particular whether clonotypes backed by only a single read should be removed.

Points the paper makes about the study in general: In IR-seq, around 80% of clonotypes but 3% to 4.5% of total reads were represented by single-read clonotypes, whereas in RNA-seq, approximately 73% of clonotypes and around 40% of reads were represented by single-read clonotypes. The sorted CD138-negative fraction was not purified T cells but a mixed bone marrow immune population. When single-read clonotypes were removed, the proportions of shared clonotypes in IR-seq and RNA-seq correlated more strongly. Compared with RNA-seq, IR-seq captured clonotypes at much higher depth and more reliably, and a smaller IR-seq throughput was enough to identify most shared clonotypes.

Bone marrow was sampled from every patient at the time of active disease. Isolation of bone marrow mononuclear cells was performed by Ficoll-Hypaque density gradient centrifugation. Myeloma plasma cells were removed and CD138-negative cells were collected by negative selection after labeling with CD138 magnetic microbeads on a MACS separator. The purity of the isolated cells was checked by flow cytometry with CD138 antibodies on an Attune NxT. TRIzol reagent was used to extract total RNA, which was then quantified with a NanoDrop spectrophotometer. Paired RNA-seq and IR-seq were performed on each patient's CD138-negative bone marrow sample. TCR libraries were built from 400 ng RNA with the Immunoverse kit, using molecular barcoded adaptors covering alpha/delta and beta/gamma chains. TCR library preparation was performed with the same RNA that was used for transcriptome sequencing. TCR libraries were sequenced on an Illumina HiSeq 4000 with 2 x 150 cycles. As for how the authors treated the data: MiXCR aligned TCR reads to human V, D, J and C references and assembled the aligned reads into CDR3 clonotypes, with quality filtering and error correction included. Clonotype counts and gene usage diversity were analyzed with the tcR package in R. For inspection of raw mapping reads, RNA-seq reads were mapped by STAR aligner version 2.5.3a onto GRCh37 of the human genome. To test the effect of sequencing depth on detected clonotypes, IR-seq fastq files were randomly downsampled using Seqtk 1.3. TCRdb reran the public reads through fastp at Q25 and MiXCR, keeping productive beta chains. Under each unique CDR3 protein, matching rows form one entry showing the most common genes and DNA. TCRdb's processing, not the authors', yielded these V and J calls. The sample table records over 40,000 distinct CDR3 sequences; around 12% of these occur just once. Roughly 15% of the sample is in the top ten clones.

The table lists this clonotype with many counts. The antigen this receptor binds is unknown. Per-base qualities were not stored, and no clone one base away is much larger. The CDR3 spans 15 residues, from the cysteine through the phenylalanine. Only the CDR3 region is kept as DNA, spanning 45 bases read in frame from base 1. The germline V gene (reference sequence) yields LNHDA for CDR1 and SQIVND for CDR2. Ends trimmed: V by 1 base, J by 1 base; bases unmatched to a gene: 1. Source material: a population of CD138-negative cells sorted from bone marrow. What the cell subset or site label conveys for this sample: bone marrow mononuclear cells depleted of CD138+ plasma/myeloma cells by negative magnetic selection. The receptor was isolated from a donor older than 35 with multiple myeloma. The sequence is built from TRBV19 and TRBJ2-7, with TRBD2 matching 10 junction bases. For the CDR3, the sequence is CASSIGTSGSYEQYF. The DNA is as follows: TGTGCCAGTAGTATAGGGACTAGCGGTTCCTACGAGCAGTACTTC.